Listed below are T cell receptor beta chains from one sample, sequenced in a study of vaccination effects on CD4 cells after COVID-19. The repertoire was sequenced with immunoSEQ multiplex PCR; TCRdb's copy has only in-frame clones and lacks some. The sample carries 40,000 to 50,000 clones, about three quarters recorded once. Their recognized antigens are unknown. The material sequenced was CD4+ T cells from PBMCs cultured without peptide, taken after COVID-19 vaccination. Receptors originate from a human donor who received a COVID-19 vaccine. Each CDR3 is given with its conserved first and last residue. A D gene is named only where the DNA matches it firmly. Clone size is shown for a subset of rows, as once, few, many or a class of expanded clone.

cdr3_nt: TGTGCCAGCAGTGAAACGGGGATTGGGGAGACCCAGTACTTC
cdr3_aa: CASSETGIGETQYF
v_call: TRBV6-1
d_call: -
clone_size: few
j_call: TRBJ2-5

cdr3_nt: TGTGCCAGTAGTCACCGGGACAGACCCTACGAGCAGTACTTC
cdr3_aa: CASSHRDRPYEQYF
v_call: TRBV19
d_call: TRBD1
clone_size: -
j_call: TRBJ2-7

cdr3_nt: TGCGCCAGCAGCGATGGACTAGTGTCCACCGGGGAGCTGTTTTTT
cdr3_aa: CASSDGLVSTGELFF
v_call: TRBV5-1
d_call: TRBD2
clone_size: few
j_call: TRBJ2-2

cdr3_nt: TGTGCCAGCTCACCGGTACCAGGGACTAGCGGGCGACCCTCCTACGAGCAGTACTTC
cdr3_aa: CASSPVPGTSGRPSYEQYF
v_call: TRBV18
d_call: TRBD2
clone_size: -
j_call: TRBJ2-7

cdr3_nt: TGTGCCAGTAGTATCCTAGCGGGAGGGCCCTACGAGCAGTACTTC
cdr3_aa: CASSILAGGPYEQYF
v_call: TRBV19
d_call: TRBD2
clone_size: -
j_call: TRBJ2-7

cdr3_nt: TGTGCCAGCAGCCCCCCCTTGAGCGGGAGCTCCTACAATGAGCAGTTCTTC
cdr3_aa: CASSPPLSGSSYNEQFF
v_call: TRBV5-5
d_call: TRBD2
clone_size: -
j_call: TRBJ2-1

cdr3_nt: TGTGCCAGCAGCGTATGGGGTAGGGACAATGAGCAGTTCTTC
cdr3_aa: CASSVWGRDNEQFF
v_call: TRBV9
d_call: -
clone_size: -
j_call: TRBJ2-1

cdr3_nt: TGTGCCAGCTCACAAGGGCAGACCAACTCTGGGGCCAACGTCCTGACTTTC
cdr3_aa: CASSQGQTNSGANVLTF
v_call: TRBV18
d_call: -
clone_size: -
j_call: TRBJ2-6

cdr3_nt: TGCGCCAGCAGCCAAGATAAAAAGGCAGGGGAGGATAGCTATGGCTACACCTTC
cdr3_aa: CASSQDKKAGEDSYGYTF
v_call: TRBV4-1
d_call: -
clone_size: few
j_call: TRBJ1-2

cdr3_nt: TGTGCCAGCAGCCCCATAGGGCCGGGATCACGCTCTGGGGCCAACGTCCTGACTTTC
cdr3_aa: CASSPIGPGSRSGANVLTF
v_call: TRBV9
d_call: -
clone_size: -
j_call: TRBJ2-6

cdr3_nt: TGTGCCAGCAGCTTACAGGGGGACTATATTGGCTACACCTTC
cdr3_aa: CASSLQGDYIGYTF
v_call: TRBV6-5
d_call: TRBD1
clone_size: -
j_call: TRBJ1-2

cdr3_nt: TGTGCCAGCAGCGACAGGGGAGGCTCACCCCTCCACTTT
cdr3_aa: CASSDRGGSPLHF
v_call: TRBV3-1/TRBV3-2
d_call: TRBD1
clone_size: -
j_call: TRBJ1-6

cdr3_nt: TGTGCCAGTAGTATAAGGAGGTCGACTCCCGACGAGCAGTACTTC
cdr3_aa: CASSIRRSTPDEQYF
v_call: TRBV19
d_call: -
clone_size: -
j_call: TRBJ2-7

cdr3_nt: TGTGCCAGCAGCTTAGCTGCGGGGCCAGTAGATACGCAGTATTTT
cdr3_aa: CASSLAAGPVDTQYF
v_call: TRBV7-2
d_call: -
clone_size: few
j_call: TRBJ2-3

cdr3_nt: TGCGCCAGCAGCGGGCGACAGGCTCACCGAGAGACCCAGTACTTC
cdr3_aa: CASSGRQAHRETQYF
v_call: TRBV5-1
d_call: -
clone_size: -
j_call: TRBJ2-5

cdr3_nt: TGTGCCAGCAGCCAAGGGCCTAACTATGGCTACACCTTC
cdr3_aa: CASSQGPNYGYTF
v_call: TRBV14
d_call: -
clone_size: -
j_call: TRBJ1-2

cdr3_nt: TGTGCCAGCAGCTTGACGGAAAAACTGTTTTTT
cdr3_aa: CASSLTEKLFF
v_call: TRBV7-9
d_call: -
clone_size: -
j_call: TRBJ1-4

cdr3_nt: TGTGCCAGCAGCCAAGATTTGGGGGGAACGAACTATGGCTACACCTTC
cdr3_aa: CASSQDLGGTNYGYTF
v_call: TRBV3-1/TRBV3-2
d_call: -
clone_size: -
j_call: TRBJ1-2

cdr3_nt: TGTGCCAGCAGTGACAGGCGCCCGCTAGGCACTGAAGCTTTCTTT
cdr3_aa: CASSDRRPLGTEAFF
v_call: TRBV2
d_call: -
clone_size: -
j_call: TRBJ1-1

cdr3_nt: TGTGCCAGCAGCTTGGGACAGACGGGTCCCGAGCAGTACTTC
cdr3_aa: CASSLGQTGPEQYF
v_call: TRBV5-4
d_call: -
clone_size: -
j_call: TRBJ2-7

cdr3_nt: TGTGCCAGCTCACCAAAAGGAGGGCAAAACACCGGGGAGCTGTTTTTT
cdr3_aa: CASSPKGGQNTGELFF
v_call: TRBV18
d_call: -
clone_size: -
j_call: TRBJ2-2

cdr3_nt: TGCGCCAGCAGCAGGGGGGACACCTCCTACGAGCAGTACTTC
cdr3_aa: CASSRGDTSYEQYF
v_call: TRBV5-1
d_call: -
clone_size: -
j_call: TRBJ2-7

cdr3_nt: TGCGCCAGCAGCGGGGCCGGACAGGGGACCTCTGGGGCCAACGTCCTGACTTTC
cdr3_aa: CASSGAGQGTSGANVLTF
v_call: TRBV5-1
d_call: TRBD1
clone_size: -
j_call: TRBJ2-6

cdr3_nt: TGTGCCAGCAGCCTCAACGGGGCCGCAACTAATGAAAAACTGTTTTTT
cdr3_aa: CASSLNGAATNEKLFF
v_call: TRBV5-6
d_call: -
clone_size: -
j_call: TRBJ1-4

cdr3_nt: TGTGCCAGTTGCCGGTGGGCGGGAGAGGGATGTAGCACAGATACGCAGTATTTT
cdr3_aa: CASCRWAGEGCSTDTQYF
v_call: TRBV5-6
d_call: TRBD2
clone_size: -
j_call: TRBJ2-3

cdr3_nt: TGTGCCAGCTCACCGCTAGCGGGAGGGGAGACCCAGTACTTC
cdr3_aa: CASSPLAGGETQYF
v_call: TRBV18
d_call: TRBD2
clone_size: -
j_call: TRBJ2-5

cdr3_nt: TGCGCCAGCAGTGAGACGGGGGGAGAACAGCCCCAGCATTTT
cdr3_aa: CASSETGGEQPQHF
v_call: TRBV10-2
d_call: -
clone_size: -
j_call: TRBJ1-5

cdr3_nt: TGTGCCAGCAGGGCCGGGACATTGAACGAGCAGTACTTC
cdr3_aa: CASRAGTLNEQYF
v_call: TRBV2
d_call: -
clone_size: -
j_call: TRBJ2-7

cdr3_nt: TGTGCCAGCAGCCAGGGGGGGACTATCGGGAGTGAGCAGTTCTTC
cdr3_aa: CASSQGGTIGSEQFF
v_call: TRBV11-2
d_call: -
clone_size: many
j_call: TRBJ2-1

cdr3_nt: TGCAGCGTCCTGACTAGCCTAGAATCAAATGAGCAGTTCTTC
cdr3_aa: CSVLTSLESNEQFF
v_call: TRBV29-1
d_call: TRBD2
clone_size: -
j_call: TRBJ2-1

cdr3_nt: TGTGCCTGGAGTGTACACGGGGTAGGCGGAAACACCATATATTTT
cdr3_aa: CAWSVHGVGGNTIYF
v_call: TRBV30
d_call: -
clone_size: -
j_call: TRBJ1-3

cdr3_nt: TGTGCCAGCAGTAGAGGACAGGGAATCACTGAAGCTTTCTTT
cdr3_aa: CASSRGQGITEAFF
v_call: TRBV6-6
d_call: TRBD1
clone_size: few
j_call: TRBJ1-1

cdr3_nt: TGTGCCAGCAGTTACTCGGGCCGCAATCAGCCCCAGCATTTT
cdr3_aa: CASSYSGRNQPQHF
v_call: TRBV6-5
d_call: -
clone_size: -
j_call: TRBJ1-5

cdr3_nt: TGTGCCAGCAGCTTAGCGTTGACGGGGGCGTACTATGGCTACACCTTC
cdr3_aa: CASSLALTGAYYGYTF
v_call: TRBV7-9
d_call: -
clone_size: -
j_call: TRBJ1-2

cdr3_nt: TGTGCCAGCAGCACCACCAGGGCCACTGAAGCTTTCTTT
cdr3_aa: CASSTTRATEAFF
v_call: TRBV5-8
d_call: -
clone_size: -
j_call: TRBJ1-1

cdr3_nt: TGTGCCAGCAGCTTGGAGCAGGGAGTAGGCGAGCAGTACTTC
cdr3_aa: CASSLEQGVGEQYF
v_call: TRBV5-4
d_call: -
clone_size: -
j_call: TRBJ2-7

cdr3_nt: TGTGCCAGCAGGGAGACAGGGGATGATGGCTACACCTTC
cdr3_aa: CASRETGDDGYTF
v_call: TRBV2
d_call: TRBD1
clone_size: few
j_call: TRBJ1-2

cdr3_nt: TGCAGTGCTAGTATTCTCGGGGAGCTGTTTTTT
cdr3_aa: CSASILGELFF
v_call: TRBV20-1
d_call: -
clone_size: few
j_call: TRBJ2-2

cdr3_nt: TGTGCCAGCAGTTTATTAGGCAGTAGCAATCAGCCCCAGCATTTT
cdr3_aa: CASSLLGSSNQPQHF
v_call: TRBV28
d_call: -
clone_size: -
j_call: TRBJ1-5

cdr3_nt: TGCGCCAGCATGGAAAATTCAGAGTCCAATGAGCAGTTCTTC
cdr3_aa: CASMENSESNEQFF
v_call: TRBV10-2
d_call: -
clone_size: -
j_call: TRBJ2-1

cdr3_nt: TGTGCCAGCAGCCAAGGTTCTAGCGGGAGTGTCGGGGAGCTGTTTTTT
cdr3_aa: CASSQGSSGSVGELFF
v_call: TRBV3-1/TRBV3-2
d_call: TRBD2
clone_size: few
j_call: TRBJ2-2

cdr3_nt: TGTGCCACCAGCTGGGAGGTGGCCTATAATTCACCCCTCCACTTT
cdr3_aa: CATSWEVAYNSPLHF
v_call: TRBV15
d_call: -
clone_size: -
j_call: TRBJ1-6

cdr3_nt: TGTGCCAGCAGCTTCACGACAAGGGGCTATGGCTACACCTTC
cdr3_aa: CASSFTTRGYGYTF
v_call: TRBV7-9
d_call: -
clone_size: few
j_call: TRBJ1-2

cdr3_nt: TGTGCCACCAGTGATTCCGGGACAGCTAACTATGGCTACACCTTC
cdr3_aa: CATSDSGTANYGYTF
v_call: TRBV24-1
d_call: TRBD1
clone_size: -
j_call: TRBJ1-2

cdr3_nt: TGTGCCAGCAGCTTTGGCTCTGCGAACACTGAAGCTTTCTTT
cdr3_aa: CASSFGSANTEAFF
v_call: TRBV11-2
d_call: -
clone_size: many
j_call: TRBJ1-1

cdr3_nt: TGTGCCAGTAGTATAGTTCCTTCTATGTCCTACAATGAGCAGTTCTTC
cdr3_aa: CASSIVPSMSYNEQFF
v_call: TRBV19
d_call: -
clone_size: -
j_call: TRBJ2-1

cdr3_nt: TGTGCCAGCAGTTCAGGGAAAACAGCATTCCAAGAGACCCAGTACTTC
cdr3_aa: CASSSGKTAFQETQYF
v_call: TRBV27
d_call: -
clone_size: -
j_call: TRBJ2-5